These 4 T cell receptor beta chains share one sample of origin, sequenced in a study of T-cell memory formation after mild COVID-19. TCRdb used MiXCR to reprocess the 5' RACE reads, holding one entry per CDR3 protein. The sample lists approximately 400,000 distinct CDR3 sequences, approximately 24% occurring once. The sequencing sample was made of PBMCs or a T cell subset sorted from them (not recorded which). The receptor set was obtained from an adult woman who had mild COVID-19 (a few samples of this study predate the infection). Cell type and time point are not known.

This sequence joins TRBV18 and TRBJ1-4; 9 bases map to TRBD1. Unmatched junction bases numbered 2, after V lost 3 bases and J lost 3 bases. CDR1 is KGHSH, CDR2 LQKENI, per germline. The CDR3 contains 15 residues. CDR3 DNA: TGTGCCAGCTCACCTCGACAGGGGGCTAATGAAAAACTGTTTTTT. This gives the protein CASSPRQGANEKLFF.

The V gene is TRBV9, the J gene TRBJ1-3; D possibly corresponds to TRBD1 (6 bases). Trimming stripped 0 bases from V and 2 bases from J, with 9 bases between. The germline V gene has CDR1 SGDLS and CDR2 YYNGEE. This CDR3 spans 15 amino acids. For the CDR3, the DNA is TGTGCCAGCAGCGTAGAGGCAGGGGCTGGAAACACCATATATTTT. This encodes CASSVEAGAGNTIYF.

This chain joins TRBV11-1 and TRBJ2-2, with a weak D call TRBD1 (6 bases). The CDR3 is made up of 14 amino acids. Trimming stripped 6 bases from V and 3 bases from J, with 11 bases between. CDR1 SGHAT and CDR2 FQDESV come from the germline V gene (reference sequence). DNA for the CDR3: TGTGCCAGCAGTTTCCACAGGGACACCGGGGAGCTGTTTTTT. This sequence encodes CASSFHRDTGELFF.

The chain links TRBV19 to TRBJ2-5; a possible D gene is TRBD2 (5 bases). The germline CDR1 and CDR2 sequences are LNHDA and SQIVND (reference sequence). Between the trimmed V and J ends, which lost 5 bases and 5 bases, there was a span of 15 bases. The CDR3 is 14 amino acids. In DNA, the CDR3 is TGTGCCAGTAGTCCTGGCGGGCTCAGGGAGACCCAGTACTTC. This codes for CASSPGGLRETQYF.